This T cell receptor beta chain was captured in a study of cytotoxic CD8 clonotypes in ibrutinib-treated CLL. The data were produced by immunoSEQ multiplex PCR, yet TCRdb's version contains in-frame clones alone and is incomplete. The sample lists around 70,000 clones; 75% to 95% were seen once. Worth noting for this clone: The antigen remains unidentified.

Study results and caveats: The study found baseline clonality above age-matched healthy donors, tracking circulating CD8+ T-cell counts. Timing of sampling differed between sustained-remission and progressing patients. Before falling back toward baseline at progression, clonality had risen at the time of ibrutinib response.

The TCR comes from a human donor with chronic lymphocytic leukemia. Sequenced material: PBMCs, taken after 12 months of ibrutinib treatment.

CDR3 residues: CASSRRGIRGPDTQYF. DNA of the CDR3: TGTGCCAGCAGCCGCCGCGGAATTAGGGGCCCAGATACGCAGTATTTT. The V gene is TRBV14, the J gene TRBJ2-3; TRBD1 is a possible D gene (5 bases). The V gene lost 4 bases and the J gene lost 4 bases, with 18 bases spanning the gap. The CDR3 sequence is 16 residues long. Germline values: CDR1 SGHDN, CDR2 FVKESK.